This TCR beta chain derives from a study of monozygotic twins with inflammatory bowel disease. General study results and limits: The analysis yielded no support for one strong signal or clonotype associated with IBD. Whether twins were concordant or discordant made no difference to repertoire similarity, possibly from limited power.

Nested PCRs (16 and 9 cycles, two total) were applied to TCRalpha and TCRbeta cDNA. Each CDR3 protein gets one entry in TCRdb, which reprocessed the 5' RACE reads and gives no DNA. Recorded for this sample: about 380,000 distinct CDR3 sequences. Of note for this clonotype: Its target is not known.

This CDR3 contains 20 residues. CDR1 is SGHVS and CDR2 is FQNEAQ in the germline V gene. The J gene is TRBJ1-5, the V gene TRBV7-8; TCRdb lists TRBD1, though no DNA is available to test this call. Sequenced: blood. The clonotype originates from a human donor with ulcerative colitis or Crohn's disease, or a healthy co-twin of an affected twin (not recorded which). The CDR3 here is CASSGNPGQGWSFSNQPQHF.